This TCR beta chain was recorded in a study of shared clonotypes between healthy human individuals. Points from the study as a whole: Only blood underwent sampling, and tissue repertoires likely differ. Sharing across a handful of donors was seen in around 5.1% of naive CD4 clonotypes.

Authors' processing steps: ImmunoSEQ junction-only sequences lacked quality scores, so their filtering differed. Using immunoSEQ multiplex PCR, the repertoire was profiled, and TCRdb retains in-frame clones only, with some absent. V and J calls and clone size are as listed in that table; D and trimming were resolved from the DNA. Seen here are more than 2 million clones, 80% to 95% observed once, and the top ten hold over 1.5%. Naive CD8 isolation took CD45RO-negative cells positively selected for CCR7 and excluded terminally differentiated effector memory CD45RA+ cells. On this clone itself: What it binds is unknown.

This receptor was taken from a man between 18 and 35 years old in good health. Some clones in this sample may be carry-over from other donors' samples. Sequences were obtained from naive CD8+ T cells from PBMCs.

As DNA, the CDR3 is TGTGCCAGCAGTTTCCGGGACAGGGTAACCTACGAGCAGTACTTC. Translation: CASSFRDRVTYEQYF. V usage is TRBV27 and J usage is TRBJ2-7; 9 positions agree with TRBD1. Germline V CDR1 and CDR2: MNHEY, SMNVEV (reference sequence). After removal of 3 bases from V and 2 bases from J, the junction contained 5 bases not matched to a gene. The CDR3 is made up of 15 amino acids.